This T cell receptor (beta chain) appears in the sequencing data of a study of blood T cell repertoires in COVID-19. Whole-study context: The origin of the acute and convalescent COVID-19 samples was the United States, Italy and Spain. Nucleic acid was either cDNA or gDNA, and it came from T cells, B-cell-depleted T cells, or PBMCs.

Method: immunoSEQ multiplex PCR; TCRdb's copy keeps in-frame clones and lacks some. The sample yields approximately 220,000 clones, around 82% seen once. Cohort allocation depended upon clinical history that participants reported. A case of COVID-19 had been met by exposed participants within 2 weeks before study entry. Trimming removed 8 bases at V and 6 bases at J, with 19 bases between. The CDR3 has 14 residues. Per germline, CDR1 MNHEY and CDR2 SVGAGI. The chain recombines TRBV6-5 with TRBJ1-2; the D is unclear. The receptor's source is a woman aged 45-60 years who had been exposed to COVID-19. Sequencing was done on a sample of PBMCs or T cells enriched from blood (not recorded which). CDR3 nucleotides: TGTGCCAGCGCCCCGAACCCCGGGGTCCATGGCTACACCTTC. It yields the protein CASAPNPGVHGYTF.